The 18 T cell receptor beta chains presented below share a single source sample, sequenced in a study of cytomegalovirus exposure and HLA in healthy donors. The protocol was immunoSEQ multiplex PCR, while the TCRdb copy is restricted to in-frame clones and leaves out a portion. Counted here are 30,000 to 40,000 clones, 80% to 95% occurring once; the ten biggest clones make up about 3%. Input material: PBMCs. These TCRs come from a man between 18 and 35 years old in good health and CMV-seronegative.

The CDR3 is CASSPTGVAGYEQYF. The CDR3 coding sequence is TGTGCCAGCAGTCCAACGGGGGTAGCTGGTTACGAGCAGTACTTC. The genes are TRBV6-5 and TRBJ2-7; TRBD2 is a possible D gene (6 bases). V was pared by 5 bases and J by 4 bases, with 18 bases between. The CDR3 contains 15 residues. Germline values: CDR1 MNHEY, CDR2 SVGAGI.

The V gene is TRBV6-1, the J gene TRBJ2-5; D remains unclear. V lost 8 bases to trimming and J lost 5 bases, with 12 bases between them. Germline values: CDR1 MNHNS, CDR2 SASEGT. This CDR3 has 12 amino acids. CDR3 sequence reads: CASGGQIETQYF. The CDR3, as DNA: TGTGCCAGCGGTGGGCAAATCGAGACCCAGTACTTC.

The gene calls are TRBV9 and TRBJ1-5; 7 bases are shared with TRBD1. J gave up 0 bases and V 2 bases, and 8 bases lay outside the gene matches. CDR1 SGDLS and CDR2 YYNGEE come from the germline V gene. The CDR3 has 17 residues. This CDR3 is CASSVTGDGYSNQPQHF. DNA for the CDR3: TGTGCCAGCAGCGTTACAGGGGACGGGTATAGCAATCAGCCCCAGCATTTT.

CDR3 sequence reads: CASRAAGPDNQPQHF. For the CDR3, the DNA is TGTGCCAGCAGGGCCGCAGGCCCAGACAATCAGCCCCAGCATTTT. The J gene is TRBJ1-5, the V gene TRBV25-1; D is unresolved. CDR3 length: 15 residues. V lost 6 bases and J lost 3, with 15 bases in between. The V gene's germline CDR1 is MGHDK and CDR2 SYGVNS.

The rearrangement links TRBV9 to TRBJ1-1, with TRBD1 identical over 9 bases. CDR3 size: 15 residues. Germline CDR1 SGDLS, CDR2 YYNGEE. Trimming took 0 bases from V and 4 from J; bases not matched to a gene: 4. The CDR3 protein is CASSVAGTGTTEAFF. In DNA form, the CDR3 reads TGTGCCAGCAGCGTAGCCGGGACAGGGACCACTGAAGCTTTCTTT.

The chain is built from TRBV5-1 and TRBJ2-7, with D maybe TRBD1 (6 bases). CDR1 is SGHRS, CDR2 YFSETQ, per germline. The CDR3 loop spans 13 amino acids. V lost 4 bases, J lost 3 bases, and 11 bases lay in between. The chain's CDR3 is CASSHGQSYEQYF. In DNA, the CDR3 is TGCGCCAGCAGCCATGGACAGAGCTACGAGCAGTACTTC.

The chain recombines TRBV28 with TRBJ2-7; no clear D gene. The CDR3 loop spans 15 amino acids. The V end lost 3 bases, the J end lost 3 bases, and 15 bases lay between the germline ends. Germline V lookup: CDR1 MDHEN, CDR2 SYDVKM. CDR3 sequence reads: CASSFQEALLYEQYF. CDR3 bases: TGTGCCAGCAGTTTCCAGGAAGCCCTACTCTACGAGCAGTACTTC.

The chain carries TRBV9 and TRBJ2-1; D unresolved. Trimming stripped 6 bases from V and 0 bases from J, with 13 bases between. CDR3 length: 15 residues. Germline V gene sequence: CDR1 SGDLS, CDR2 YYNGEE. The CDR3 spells CASTESGVSYNEQFF. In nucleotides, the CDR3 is TGTGCCAGCACCGAATCCGGAGTCTCCTACAATGAGCAGTTCTTC.

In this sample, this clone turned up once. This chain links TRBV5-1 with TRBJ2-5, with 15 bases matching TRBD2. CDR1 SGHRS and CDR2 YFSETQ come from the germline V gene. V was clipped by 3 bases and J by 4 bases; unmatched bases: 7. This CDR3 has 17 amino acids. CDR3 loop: CASSYTGLAGGLETQYF. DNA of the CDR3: TGCGCCAGCAGCTACACCGGACTAGCGGGGGGGCTAGAGACCCAGTACTTC.

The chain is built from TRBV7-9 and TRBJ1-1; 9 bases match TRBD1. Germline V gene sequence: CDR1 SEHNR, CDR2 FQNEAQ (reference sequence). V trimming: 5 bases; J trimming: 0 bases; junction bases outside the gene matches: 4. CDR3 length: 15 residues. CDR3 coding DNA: TGTGCCAGCAGCCGACAGGGGGGCATGAACACTGAAGCTTTCTTT. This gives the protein CASSRQGGMNTEAFF.

The CDR3, as DNA: TGTGCCAGCAGCTTAGAGCGTTCCTACAATGAGCAGTTCTTC. It is translated as CASSLERSYNEQFF. The chain uses TRBV5-6 and TRBJ2-1; D is undetermined. V dropped 2 bases and J dropped 1 base, with 7 bases sitting between them. CDR3 length: 14 residues. Germline values: CDR1 SGHDT, CDR2 YYEEEE.

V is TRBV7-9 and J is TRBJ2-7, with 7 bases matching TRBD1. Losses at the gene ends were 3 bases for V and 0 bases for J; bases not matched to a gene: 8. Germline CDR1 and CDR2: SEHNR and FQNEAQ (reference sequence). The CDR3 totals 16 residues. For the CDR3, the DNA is TGTGCCAGCAGCTTTACACAGACAGGGATCTCCTACGAGCAGTACTTC. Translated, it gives CASSFTQTGISYEQYF.

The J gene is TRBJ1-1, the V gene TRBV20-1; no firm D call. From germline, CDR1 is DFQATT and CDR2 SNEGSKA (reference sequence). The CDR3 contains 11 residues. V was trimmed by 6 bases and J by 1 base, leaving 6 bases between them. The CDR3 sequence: CSARGNTEAFF. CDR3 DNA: TGCAGTGCCCGAGGGAACACTGAAGCTTTCTTT.

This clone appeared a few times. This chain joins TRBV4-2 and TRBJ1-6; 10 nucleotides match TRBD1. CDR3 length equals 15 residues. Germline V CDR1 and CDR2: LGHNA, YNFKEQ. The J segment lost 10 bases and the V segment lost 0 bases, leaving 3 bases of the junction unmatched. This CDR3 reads CASSQDETGGSPLHF. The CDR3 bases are TGTGCCAGCAGCCAAGACGAGACAGGGGGCTCACCCCTCCACTTT.

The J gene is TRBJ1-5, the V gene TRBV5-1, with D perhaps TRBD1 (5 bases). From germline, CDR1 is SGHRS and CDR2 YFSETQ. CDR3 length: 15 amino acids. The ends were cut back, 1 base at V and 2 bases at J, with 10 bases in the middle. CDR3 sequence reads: CASSLQGQGNQPQHF. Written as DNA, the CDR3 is TGCGCCAGCAGCTTGCAGGGCCAGGGCAATCAGCCCCAGCATTTT.

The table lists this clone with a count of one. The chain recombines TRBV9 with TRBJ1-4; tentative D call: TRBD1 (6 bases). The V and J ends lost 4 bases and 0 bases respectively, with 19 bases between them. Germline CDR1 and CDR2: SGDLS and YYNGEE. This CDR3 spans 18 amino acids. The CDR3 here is CASSSPAGTSATNEKLFF. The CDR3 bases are TGTGCCAGCAGCTCTCCTGCCGGGACATCTGCAACTAATGAAAAACTGTTTTTT. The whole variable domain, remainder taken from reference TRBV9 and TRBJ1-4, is DSGVTQTPKHLITATGQRVTLRCSPRSGDLSVYWYQQSLDQGLQFLIQYYNGEERAKGNILERFSAQQFPDLHSELNLSSLELGDSALYFCASSSPAGTSATNEKLFFGSGTQLSVL.

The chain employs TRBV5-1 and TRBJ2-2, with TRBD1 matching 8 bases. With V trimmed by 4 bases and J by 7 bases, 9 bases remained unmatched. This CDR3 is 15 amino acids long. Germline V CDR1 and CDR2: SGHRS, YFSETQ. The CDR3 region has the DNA TGCGCCAGCAGCGACGCCGGACAGGGAATCGGGGAGCTGTTTTTT. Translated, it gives CASSDAGQGIGELFF. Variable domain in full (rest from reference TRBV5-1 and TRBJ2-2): KAGVTQTPRYLIKTRGQQVTLSCSPISGHRSVSWYQQTPGQGLQFLFEYFSETQRNKGNFPGRFSGRQFSNSRSEMNVSTLELGDSALYLCASSDAGQGIGELFFGEGSRLTVL.

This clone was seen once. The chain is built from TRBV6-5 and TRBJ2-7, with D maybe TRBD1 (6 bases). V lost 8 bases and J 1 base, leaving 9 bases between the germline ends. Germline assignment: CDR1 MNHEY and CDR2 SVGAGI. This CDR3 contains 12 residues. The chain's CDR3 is CASQTGSYEQYF. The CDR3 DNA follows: TGTGCCAGCCAAACAGGGTCCTACGAGCAGTACTTC.